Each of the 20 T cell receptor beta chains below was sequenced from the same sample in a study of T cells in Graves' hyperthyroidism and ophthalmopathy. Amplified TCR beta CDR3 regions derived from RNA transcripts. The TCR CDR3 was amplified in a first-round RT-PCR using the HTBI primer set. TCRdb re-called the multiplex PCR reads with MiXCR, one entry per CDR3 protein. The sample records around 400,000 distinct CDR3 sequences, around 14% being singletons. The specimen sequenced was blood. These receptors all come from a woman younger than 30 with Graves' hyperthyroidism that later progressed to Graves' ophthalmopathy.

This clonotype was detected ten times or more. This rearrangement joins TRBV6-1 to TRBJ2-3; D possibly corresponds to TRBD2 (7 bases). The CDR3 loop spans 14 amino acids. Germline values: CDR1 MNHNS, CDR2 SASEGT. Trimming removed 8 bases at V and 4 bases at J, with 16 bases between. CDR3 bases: TGTGCCAGCTCGAGGGGGAGGGCCGCAGATACGCAGTATTTT. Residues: CASSRGRAADTQYF.

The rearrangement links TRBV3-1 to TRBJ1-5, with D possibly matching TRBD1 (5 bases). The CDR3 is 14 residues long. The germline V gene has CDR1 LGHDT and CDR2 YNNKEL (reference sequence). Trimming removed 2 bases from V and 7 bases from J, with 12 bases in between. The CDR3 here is CASSQPGGRQPQHF. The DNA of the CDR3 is TGTGCCAGCAGCCAACCGGGGGGGAGGCAGCCCCAGCATTTT.

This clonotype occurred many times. The CDR3 DNA sequence: TGTGCCAGCAGTGACTCCGGGACAGGCTTCAATTCACCCCTCCACTTT. It encodes CASSDSGTGFNSPLHF. The chain employs TRBV2 and TRBJ1-6, with 8 nucleotides matching TRBD1. This CDR3 comprises 16 residues. V trimming: 3 bases; J trimming: 7 bases; junction bases outside the gene matches: 8. Germline loops: CDR1 SNHLY, CDR2 FYNNEI.

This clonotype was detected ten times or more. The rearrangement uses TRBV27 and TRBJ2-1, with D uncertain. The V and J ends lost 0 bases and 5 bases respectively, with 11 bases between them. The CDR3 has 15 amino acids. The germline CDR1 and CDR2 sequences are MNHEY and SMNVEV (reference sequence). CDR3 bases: TGTGCCAGCAGTTTATCGAGAGGCGGAGACAATGAGCAGTTCTTC. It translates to CASSLSRGGDNEQFF.

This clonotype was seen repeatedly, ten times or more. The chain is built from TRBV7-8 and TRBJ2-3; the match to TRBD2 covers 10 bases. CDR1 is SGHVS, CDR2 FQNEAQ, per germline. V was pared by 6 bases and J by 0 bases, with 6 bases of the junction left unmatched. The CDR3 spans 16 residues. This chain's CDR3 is CASRPRTSGSTDTQYF. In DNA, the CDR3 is TGTGCCAGCAGACCGAGGACTAGCGGAAGCACAGATACGCAGTATTTT.

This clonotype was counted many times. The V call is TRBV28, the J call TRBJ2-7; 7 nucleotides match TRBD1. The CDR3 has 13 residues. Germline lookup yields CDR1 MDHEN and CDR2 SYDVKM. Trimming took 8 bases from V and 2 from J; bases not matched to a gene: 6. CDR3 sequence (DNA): TGTGCCAGCCGGCGACAGGGTACCTACGAGCAGTACTTC. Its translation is CASRRQGTYEQYF.

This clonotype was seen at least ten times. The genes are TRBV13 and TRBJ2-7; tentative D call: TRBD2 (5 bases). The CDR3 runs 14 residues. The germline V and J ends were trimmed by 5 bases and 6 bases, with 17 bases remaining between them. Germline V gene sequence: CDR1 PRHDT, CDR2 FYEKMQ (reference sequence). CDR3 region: CASSPPLLGGEQYF. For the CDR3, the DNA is TGTGCCAGCAGCCCACCCCTTCTTGGAGGCGAGCAGTACTTC. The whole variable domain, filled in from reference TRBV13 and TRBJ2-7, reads AAGVIQSPRHLIKEKRETATLKCYPIPRHDTVYWYQQGPGQDPQFLISFYEKMQSDKGSIPDRFSAQQFSDYHSELNMSSLELGDSALYFCASSPPLLGGEQYFGPGTRLTVT.

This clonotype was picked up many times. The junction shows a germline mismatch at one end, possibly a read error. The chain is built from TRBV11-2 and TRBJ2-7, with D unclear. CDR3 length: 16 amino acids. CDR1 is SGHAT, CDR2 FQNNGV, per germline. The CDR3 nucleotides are TGTACCAGCAGCGCGCTCCTGTGGGCGCTGCCCTACGAGCAGTACTTC. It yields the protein CTSSALLWALPYEQYF.

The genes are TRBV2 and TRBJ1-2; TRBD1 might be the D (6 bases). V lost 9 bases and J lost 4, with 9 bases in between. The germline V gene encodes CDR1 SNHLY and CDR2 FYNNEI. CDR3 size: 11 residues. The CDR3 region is CARRGVYGYTF. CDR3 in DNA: TGTGCCAGAAGGGGGGTCTATGGCTACACCTTC.

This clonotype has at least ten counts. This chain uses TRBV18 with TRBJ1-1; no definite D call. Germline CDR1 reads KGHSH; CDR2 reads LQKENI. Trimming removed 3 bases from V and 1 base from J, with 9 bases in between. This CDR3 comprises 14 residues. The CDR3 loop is CASSPGSENTEAFF. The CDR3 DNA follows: TGTGCCAGCTCACCGGGTTCAGAGAACACTGAAGCTTTCTTT.

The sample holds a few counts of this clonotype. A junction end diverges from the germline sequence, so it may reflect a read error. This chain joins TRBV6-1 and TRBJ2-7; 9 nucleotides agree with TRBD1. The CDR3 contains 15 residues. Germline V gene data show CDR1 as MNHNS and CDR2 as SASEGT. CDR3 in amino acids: CASRQPGQGLYEQHF. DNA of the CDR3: TGTGCCAGCAGGCAGCCGGGACAGGGCCTCTACGAGCAGCACTTC.

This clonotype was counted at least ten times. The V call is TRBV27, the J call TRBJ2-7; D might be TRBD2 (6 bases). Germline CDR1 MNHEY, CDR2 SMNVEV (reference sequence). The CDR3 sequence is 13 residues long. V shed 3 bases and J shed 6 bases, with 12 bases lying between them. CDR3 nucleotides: TGTGCCAGCAGTTTGGGGGGTTACCGCGAGCAGTACTTC. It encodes CASSLGGYREQYF.

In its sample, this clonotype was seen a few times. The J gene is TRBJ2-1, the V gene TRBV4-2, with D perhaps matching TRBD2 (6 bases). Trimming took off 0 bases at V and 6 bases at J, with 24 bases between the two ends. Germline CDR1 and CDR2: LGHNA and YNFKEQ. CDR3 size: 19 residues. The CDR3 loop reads CASSQEFGLPLSKGNEQFF. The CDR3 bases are TGTGCCAGCAGCCAAGAGTTCGGACTACCTCTTTCTAAGGGCAATGAGCAGTTCTTC.

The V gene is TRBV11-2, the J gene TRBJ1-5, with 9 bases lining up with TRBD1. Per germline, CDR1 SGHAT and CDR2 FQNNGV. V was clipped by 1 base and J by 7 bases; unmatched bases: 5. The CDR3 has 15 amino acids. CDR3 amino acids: CASSLGTGVIQPQHF. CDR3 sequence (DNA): TGTGCCAGCAGCTTAGGGACAGGGGTTATCCAGCCCCAGCATTTT.

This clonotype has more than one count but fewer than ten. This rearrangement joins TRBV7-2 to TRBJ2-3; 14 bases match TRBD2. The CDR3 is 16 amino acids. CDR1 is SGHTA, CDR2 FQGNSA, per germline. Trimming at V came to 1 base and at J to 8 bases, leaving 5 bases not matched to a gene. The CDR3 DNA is TGTGCCAGCAGCTTAGGACTAGCGGGGGGGGTGGGTACGCAGTATTTT. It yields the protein CASSLGLAGGVGTQYF.

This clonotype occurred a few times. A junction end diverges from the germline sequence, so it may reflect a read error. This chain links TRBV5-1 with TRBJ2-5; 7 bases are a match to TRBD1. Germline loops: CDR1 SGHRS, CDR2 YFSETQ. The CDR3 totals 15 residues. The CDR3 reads CASSLGDRDSETLYF. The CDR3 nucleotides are TGCGCCAGCAGCTTAGGCGACAGGGATAGCGAGACCCTGTACTTC.

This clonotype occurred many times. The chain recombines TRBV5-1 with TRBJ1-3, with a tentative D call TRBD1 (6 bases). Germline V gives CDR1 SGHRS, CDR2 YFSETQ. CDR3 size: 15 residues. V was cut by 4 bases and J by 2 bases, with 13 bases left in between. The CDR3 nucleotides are TGCGCCAGCAGCATTAAACCAGGGGCTGGAAACACCATATATTTT. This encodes CASSIKPGAGNTIYF.

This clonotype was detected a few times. CDR3 residues: CASSVAGRATDTQYF. In nucleotides, the CDR3 is TGTGCCAGCAGCGTAGCCGGGAGGGCCACAGATACGCAGTATTTT. The chain carries TRBV9 and TRBJ2-3; 8 bases fit TRBD2. CDR3 length: 15 residues. Germline CDR1 SGDLS, CDR2 YYNGEE. V shed 0 bases and J 2 bases; nucleotides not matched to a gene: 2.

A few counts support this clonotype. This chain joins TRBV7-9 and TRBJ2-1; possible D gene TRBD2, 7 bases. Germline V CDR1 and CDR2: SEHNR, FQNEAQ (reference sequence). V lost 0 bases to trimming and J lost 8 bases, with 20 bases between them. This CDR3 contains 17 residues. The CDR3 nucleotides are TGTGCCAGCAGCTTAGCGCTCGTAGAGGGGGGGGGTTATGAGCAGTTCTTC. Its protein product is CASSLALVEGGGYEQFF.

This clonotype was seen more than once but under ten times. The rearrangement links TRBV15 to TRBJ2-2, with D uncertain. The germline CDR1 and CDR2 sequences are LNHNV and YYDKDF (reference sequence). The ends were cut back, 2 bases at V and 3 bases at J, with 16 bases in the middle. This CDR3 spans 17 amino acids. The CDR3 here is CATSRTRGILDTGELFF. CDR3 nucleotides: TGTGCCACCAGCAGAACTCGCGGAATCCTGGACACCGGGGAGCTGTTTTTT.